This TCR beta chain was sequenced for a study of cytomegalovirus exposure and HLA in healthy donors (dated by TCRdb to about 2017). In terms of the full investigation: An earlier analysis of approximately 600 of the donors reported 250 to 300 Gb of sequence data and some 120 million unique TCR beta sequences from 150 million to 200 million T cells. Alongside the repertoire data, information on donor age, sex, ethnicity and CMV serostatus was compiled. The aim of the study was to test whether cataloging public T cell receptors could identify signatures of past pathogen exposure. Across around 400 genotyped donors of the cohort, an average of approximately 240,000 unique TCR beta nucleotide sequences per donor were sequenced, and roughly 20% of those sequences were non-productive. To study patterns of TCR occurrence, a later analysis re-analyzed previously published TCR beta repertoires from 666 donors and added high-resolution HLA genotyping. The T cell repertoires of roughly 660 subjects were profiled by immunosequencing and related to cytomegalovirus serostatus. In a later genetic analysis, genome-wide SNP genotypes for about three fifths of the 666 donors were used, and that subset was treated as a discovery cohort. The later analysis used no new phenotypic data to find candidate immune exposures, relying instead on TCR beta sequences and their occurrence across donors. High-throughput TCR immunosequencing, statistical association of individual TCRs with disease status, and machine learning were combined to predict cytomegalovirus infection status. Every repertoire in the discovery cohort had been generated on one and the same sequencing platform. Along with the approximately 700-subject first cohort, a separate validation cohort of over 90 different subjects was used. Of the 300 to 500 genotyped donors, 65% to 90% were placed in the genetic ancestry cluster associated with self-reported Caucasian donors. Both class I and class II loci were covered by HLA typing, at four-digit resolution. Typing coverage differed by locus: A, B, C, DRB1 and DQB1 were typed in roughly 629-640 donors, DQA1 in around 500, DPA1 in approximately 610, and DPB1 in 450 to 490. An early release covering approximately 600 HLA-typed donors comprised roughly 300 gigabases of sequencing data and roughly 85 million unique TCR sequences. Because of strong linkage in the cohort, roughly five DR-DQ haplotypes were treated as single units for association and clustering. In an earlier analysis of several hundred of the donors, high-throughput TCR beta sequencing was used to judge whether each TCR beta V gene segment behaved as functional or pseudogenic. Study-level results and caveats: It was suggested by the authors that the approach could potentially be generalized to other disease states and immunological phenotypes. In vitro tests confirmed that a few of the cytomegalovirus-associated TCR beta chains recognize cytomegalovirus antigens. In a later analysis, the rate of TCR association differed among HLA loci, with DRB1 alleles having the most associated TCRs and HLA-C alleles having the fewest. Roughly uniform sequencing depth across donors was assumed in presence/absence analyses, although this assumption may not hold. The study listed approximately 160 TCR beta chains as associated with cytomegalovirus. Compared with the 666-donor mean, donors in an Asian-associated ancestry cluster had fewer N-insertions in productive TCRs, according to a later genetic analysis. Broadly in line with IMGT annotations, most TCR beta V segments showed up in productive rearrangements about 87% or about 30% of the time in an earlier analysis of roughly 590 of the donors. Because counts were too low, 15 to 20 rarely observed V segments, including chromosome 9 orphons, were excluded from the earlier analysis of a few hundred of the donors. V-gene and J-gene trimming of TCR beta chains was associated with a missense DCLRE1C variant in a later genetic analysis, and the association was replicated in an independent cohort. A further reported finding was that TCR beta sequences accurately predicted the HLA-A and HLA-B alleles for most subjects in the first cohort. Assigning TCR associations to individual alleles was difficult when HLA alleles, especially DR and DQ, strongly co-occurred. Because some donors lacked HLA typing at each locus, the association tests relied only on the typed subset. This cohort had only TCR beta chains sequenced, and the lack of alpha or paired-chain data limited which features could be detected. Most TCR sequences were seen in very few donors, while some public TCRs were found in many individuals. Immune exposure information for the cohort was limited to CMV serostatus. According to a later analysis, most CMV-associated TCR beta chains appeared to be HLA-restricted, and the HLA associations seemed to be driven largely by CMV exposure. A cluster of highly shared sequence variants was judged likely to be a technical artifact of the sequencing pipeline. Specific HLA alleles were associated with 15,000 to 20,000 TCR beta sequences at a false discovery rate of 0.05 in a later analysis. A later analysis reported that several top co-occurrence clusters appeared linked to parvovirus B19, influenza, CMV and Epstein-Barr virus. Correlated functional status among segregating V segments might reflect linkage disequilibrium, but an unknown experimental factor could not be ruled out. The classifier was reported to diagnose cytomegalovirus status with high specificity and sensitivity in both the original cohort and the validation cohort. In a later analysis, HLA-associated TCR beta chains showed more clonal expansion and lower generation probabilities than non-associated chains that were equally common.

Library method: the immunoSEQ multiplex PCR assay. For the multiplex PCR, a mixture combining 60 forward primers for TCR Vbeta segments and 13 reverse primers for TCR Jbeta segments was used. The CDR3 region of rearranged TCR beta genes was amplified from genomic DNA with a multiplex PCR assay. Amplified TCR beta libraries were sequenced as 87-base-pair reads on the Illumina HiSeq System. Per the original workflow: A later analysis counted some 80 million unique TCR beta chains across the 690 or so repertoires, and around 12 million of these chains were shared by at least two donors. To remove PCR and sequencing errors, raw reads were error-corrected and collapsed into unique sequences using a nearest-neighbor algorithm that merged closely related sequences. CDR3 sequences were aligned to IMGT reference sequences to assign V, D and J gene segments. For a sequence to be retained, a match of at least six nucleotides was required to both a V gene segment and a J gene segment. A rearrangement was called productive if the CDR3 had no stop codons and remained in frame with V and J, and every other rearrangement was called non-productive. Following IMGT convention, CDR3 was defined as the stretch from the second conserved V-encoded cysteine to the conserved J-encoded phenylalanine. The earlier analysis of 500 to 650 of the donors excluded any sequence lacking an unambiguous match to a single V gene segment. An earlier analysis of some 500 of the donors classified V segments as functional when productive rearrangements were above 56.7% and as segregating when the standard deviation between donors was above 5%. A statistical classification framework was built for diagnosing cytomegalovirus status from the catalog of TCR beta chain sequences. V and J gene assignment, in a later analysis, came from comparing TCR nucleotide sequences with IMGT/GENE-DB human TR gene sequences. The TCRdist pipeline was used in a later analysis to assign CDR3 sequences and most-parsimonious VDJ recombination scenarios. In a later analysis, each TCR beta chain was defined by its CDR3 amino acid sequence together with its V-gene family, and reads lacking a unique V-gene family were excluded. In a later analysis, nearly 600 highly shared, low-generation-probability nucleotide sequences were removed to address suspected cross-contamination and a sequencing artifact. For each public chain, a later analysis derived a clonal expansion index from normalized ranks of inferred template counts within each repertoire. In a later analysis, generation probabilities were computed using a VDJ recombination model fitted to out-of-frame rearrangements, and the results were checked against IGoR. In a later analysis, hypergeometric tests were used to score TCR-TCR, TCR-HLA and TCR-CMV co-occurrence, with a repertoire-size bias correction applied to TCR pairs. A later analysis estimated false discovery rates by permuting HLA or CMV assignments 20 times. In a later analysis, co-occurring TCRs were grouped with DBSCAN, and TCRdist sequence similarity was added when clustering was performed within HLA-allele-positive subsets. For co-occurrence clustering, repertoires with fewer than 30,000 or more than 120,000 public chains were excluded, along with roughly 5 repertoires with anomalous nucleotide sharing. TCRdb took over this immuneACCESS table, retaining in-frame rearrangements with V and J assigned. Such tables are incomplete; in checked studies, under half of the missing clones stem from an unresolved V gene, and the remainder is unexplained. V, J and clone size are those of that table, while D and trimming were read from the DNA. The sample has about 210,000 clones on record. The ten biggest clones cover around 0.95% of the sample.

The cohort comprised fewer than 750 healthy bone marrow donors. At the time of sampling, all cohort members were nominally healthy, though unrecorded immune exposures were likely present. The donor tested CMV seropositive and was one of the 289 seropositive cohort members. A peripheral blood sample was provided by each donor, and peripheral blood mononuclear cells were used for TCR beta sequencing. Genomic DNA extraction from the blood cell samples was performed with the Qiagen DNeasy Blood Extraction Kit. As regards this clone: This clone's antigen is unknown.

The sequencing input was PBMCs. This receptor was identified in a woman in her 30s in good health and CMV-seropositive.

The nucleotide sequence is given as TGTGCCAGCAGCGCGACTACACAAGAGACCCAGTACTTC. The translation is CASSATTQETQYF. This sequence uses TRBV2 and TRBJ2-5, with a tentative D gene TRBD2 over 5 matching bases. V sheds 6 bases and J sheds 2 bases, leaving 10 bases between their ends. CDR1 and CDR2 are drawn from the germline V gene: SNHLY, FYNNEI. The CDR3 contains 13 residues, cysteine and phenylalanine counted. Only the CDR3 DNA stays, 39 bases, in frame from base 1.